The clone carrying this T cell receptor beta chain turned up a few times. The germline V gene encodes CDR1 MNHEY and CDR2 SVGEGT. The germline V and J ends were trimmed by 0 bases and 6 bases, with 14 bases remaining between them. This CDR3 comprises 15 residues. TCRdb reprocessed the RT-PCR reads with MiXCR, giving one entry per CDR3 protein. Seen here are hundreds of thousands of distinct CDR3 sequences, 14% observed once, and the top ten hold around 7.6%. The sample originates from a study of response to subunit inactivated influenza vaccine. This sample comprised PBMCs from blood, obtained 14 to 15 days before vaccination. The J gene is TRBJ1-2, the V gene TRBV6-2 or TRBV6-3; weak D call: TRBD1 (5 bases). This clonotype originated in a man aged 50 to 60 who received an inactivated influenza vaccine. The CDR3 loop reads CASSYSIAGMDGYTF. The DNA of the CDR3 is TGTGCCAGCAGTTACTCGATCGCAGGGATGGATGGCTACACCTTC.